The clone carrying this TCR beta chain has at least ten counts. Its antigen remains unidentified. The data were obtained in a study of T cell repertoires in cytomegalovirus infection. Study-level points and caveats: Ex vivo, HLA-C-restricted CMV-specific TCR beta clonotypes prevailed over the rest of the response. Summed frequency of public TCR beta families distinguished CMV carriers with the relevant HLA.

In TCRdb, the reads were re-called with MiXCR into one record per CDR3 protein. The table lists around 550,000 distinct CDR3 sequences, 26% of them singletons. The V gene's germline CDR1 is SGHVS and CDR2 FNYEAQ. CDR3 size: 13 residues. Trimming took 6 bases from V and 7 from J, leaving 15 bases between them. The chain uses TRBV7-6 and TRBJ1-1, with unresolved D. The clonotype comes from a human donor in good health (CMV status not recorded). Some clones in this sample may be carry-over from other donors' samples. The sample was PBMCs. The CDR3 DNA is TGTGCCAGCAGTCGTTGGGCCAAACTTGAAGCTTTCTTT. It translates to CASSRWAKLEAFF.